The subject of this entry is one T cell receptor beta chain. The antigen is not known. This entry comes from a study of T-cell memory formation after mild COVID-19. Study results and limitations: Clones contracting day 15 to 85 were balanced CD4/CD8; later expanders leaned CD4+.

Looked up from germline, CDR1 is SGHVS and CDR2 is FQNEAQ. The CDR3 is 15 residues long. V shed 1 base, J shed 8 bases, and the junction held 7 bases outside the gene matches. MiXCR, run by TCRdb on the 5' RACE reads, gives a single entry per CDR3 protein. Of 400,000 or so distinct CDR3 sequences detected, 20% to 25% appear once; the ten largest clones hold approximately 12%. The sample consisted of PBMCs or a T cell subset sorted from them (not recorded which). This chain connects TRBV7-8 to TRBJ1-4, with 7 bases lining up with TRBD1. This receptor was taken from an adult woman who had mild COVID-19 (a few samples of this study predate the infection). Cell type and time point are not known. The CDR3 protein is CASSLDRGGWEKLFF. The CDR3 nucleotides are TGTGCCAGCAGCTTAGACAGGGGTGGTTGGGAAAAACTGTTTTTT.